The sequence of this T cell receptor beta chain was determined in a study of blood T cells in healthy people across ages. Notes on the study in general: Getting older went along with TCR beta diversity per million T cells dropping roughly linearly.

Comments on this clonotype: Antigen: not known.

The CDR3 runs to 14 residues. Germline V gene lookup returns CDR1 LGHDT and CDR2 YNNKEL (reference sequence). A second PCR of about 7 to 12 cycles used a sample-barcoded 5' primer and a J-beta primer mix. MiXCR was run by TCRdb on the 5' RACE reads, yielding one entry per CDR3 protein. The sample has 1.4 million to 1.5 million distinct CDR3 sequences, approximately 40% seen once; the top ten hold 7% to 9.5%. What was sequenced was blood. V is TRBV3-1 and J is TRBJ2-7, with no clear D. The J call is uncertain, as TRBJ2-5 better fits the DNA end. The receptor comes from a young woman in good health. In DNA form, the CDR3 reads TGTGCCAGCAGCCAAGATCCAGCCCCGGGGACCCAGTACTTC. It is translated as CASSQDPAPGTQYF.